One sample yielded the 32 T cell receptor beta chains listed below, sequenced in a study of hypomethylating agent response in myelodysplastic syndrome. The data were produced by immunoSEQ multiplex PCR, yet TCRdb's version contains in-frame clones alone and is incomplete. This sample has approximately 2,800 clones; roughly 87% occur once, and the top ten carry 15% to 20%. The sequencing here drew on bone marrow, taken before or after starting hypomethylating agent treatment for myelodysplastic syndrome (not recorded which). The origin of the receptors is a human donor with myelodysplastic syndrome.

The CDR3 region is CASSRTGDLYGYTF. CDR3 coding DNA: TGTGCCAGCAGCCGGACAGGGGACCTCTATGGCTACACCTTC. J is TRBJ1-2 and V is TRBV7-2, with 9 bases that match TRBD1. Germline CDR1 SGHTA, CDR2 FQGNSA. The CDR3 spans 14 residues. V dropped 5 bases and J dropped 4; count of bases not matched to a gene: 5.

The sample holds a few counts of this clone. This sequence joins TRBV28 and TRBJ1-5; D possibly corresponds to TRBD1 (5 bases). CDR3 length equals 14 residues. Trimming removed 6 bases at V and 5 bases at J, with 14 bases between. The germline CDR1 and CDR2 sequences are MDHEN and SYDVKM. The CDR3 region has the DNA TGTGCCAGCAGGGTGTGGGGAGGGGATCAGCCCCAGCATTTT. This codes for CASRVWGGDQPQHF.

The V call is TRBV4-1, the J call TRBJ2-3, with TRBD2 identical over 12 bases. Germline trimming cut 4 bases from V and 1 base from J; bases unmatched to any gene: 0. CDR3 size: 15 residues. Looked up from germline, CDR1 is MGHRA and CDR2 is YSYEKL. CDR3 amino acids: CASSRLAGGTDTQYF. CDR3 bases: TGCGCCAGCAGCCGACTAGCGGGGGGCACAGATACGCAGTATTTT.

The CDR3 loop is CASSLYGIEAFF. The CDR3 DNA reads as TGTGCCAGCAGTTTATATGGGATTGAAGCTTTCTTT. This chain links TRBV28 with TRBJ1-1, with no clear D. CDR1 and CDR2 from the germline V gene are MDHEN and SYDVKM. The length of the CDR3 is 12 residues. The ends were cut back, 1 base at V and 7 bases at J, with 7 bases in the middle.

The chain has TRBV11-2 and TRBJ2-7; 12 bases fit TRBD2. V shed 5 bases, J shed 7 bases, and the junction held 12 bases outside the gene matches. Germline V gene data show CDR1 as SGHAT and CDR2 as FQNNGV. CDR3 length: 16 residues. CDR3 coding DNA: TGTGCCAGCAGCGCCTCTAGCGGGAGGGCCTATGGGGAGCAGTACTTC. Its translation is CASSASSGRAYGEQYF.

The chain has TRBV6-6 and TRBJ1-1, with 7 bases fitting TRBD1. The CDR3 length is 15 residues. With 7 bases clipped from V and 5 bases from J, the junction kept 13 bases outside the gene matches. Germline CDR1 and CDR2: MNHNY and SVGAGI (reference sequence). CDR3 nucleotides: TGTGCCAGCACTCAGCTTCAGGGGGTGGGGACTGAAGCTTTCTTT. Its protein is CASTQLQGVGTEAFF.

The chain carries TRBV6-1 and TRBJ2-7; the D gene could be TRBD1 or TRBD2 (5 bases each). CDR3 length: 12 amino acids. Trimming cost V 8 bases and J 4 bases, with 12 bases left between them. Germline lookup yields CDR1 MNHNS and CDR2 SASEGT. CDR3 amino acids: CASLLWGYEQYF. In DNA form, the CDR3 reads TGTGCCAGCCTCCTCTGGGGGTACGAGCAGTACTTC.

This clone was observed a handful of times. The CDR3 loop is CASRQSMNTEAFF. The DNA of the CDR3 is TGTGCCAGTAGACAGTCAATGAACACTGAAGCTTTCTTT. The chain is built from TRBV19 and TRBJ1-1; D remains unclear. In germline, CDR1 is LNHDA, CDR2 SQIVND (reference sequence). Trimming stripped 6 bases from V and 0 bases from J, with 8 bases between. The CDR3 totals 13 residues.

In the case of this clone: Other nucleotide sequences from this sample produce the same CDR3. DNA of the CDR3: TGTGCCAGCAGCCAGCCCTCGAACACTGAAGCTTTCTTT. Its protein is CASSQPSNTEAFF. This chain uses TRBV11-2 with TRBJ1-1, with D unresolved. Germline loops: CDR1 SGHAT, CDR2 FQNNGV. The V end lost 5 bases, the J end lost 1 base, and 8 bases lay between the germline ends. CDR3 length: 13 amino acids.

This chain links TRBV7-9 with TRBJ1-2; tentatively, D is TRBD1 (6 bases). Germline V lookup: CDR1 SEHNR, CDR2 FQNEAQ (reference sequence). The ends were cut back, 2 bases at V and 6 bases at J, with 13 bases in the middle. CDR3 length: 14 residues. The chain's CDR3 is CASSLRRQDDGYTF. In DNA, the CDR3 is TGTGCCAGCAGCTTACGGCGACAGGACGATGGCTACACCTTC.

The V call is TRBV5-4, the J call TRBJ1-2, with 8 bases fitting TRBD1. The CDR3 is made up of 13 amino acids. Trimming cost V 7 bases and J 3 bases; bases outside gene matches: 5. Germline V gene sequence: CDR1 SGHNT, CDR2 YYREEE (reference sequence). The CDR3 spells CASGAGGDYGYTF. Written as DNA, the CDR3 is TGTGCCAGCGGGGCAGGGGGCGACTATGGCTACACCTTC. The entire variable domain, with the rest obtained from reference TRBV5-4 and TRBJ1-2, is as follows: ETGVTQSPTHLIKTRGQQVTLRCSSQSGHNTVSWYQQALGQGPQFIFQYYREEENGRGNFPPRFSGLQFPNYSSELNVNALELDDSALYLCASGAGGDYGYTFGSGTRLTVV.

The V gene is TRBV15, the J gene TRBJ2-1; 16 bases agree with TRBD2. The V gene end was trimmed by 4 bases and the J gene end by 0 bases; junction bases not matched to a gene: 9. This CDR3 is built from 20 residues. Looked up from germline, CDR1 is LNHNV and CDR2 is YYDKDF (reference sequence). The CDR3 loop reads CATSTTGTSGGESSYNEQFF. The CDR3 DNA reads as TGTGCCACCAGCACTACCGGGACTAGCGGGGGGGAAAGCTCCTACAATGAGCAGTTCTTC.

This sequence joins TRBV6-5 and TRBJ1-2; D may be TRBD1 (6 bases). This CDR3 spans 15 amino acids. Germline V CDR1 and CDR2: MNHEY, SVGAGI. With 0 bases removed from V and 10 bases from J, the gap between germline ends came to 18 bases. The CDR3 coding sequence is TGTGCCAGCAGTTACTCTACCGGGACTTCGGGGGCCTACACCTTC. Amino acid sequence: CASSYSTGTSGAYTF.

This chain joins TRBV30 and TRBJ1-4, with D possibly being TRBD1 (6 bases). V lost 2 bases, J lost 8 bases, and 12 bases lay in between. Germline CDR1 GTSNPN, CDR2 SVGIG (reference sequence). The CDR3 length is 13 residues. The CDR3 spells CAWSKGQWEKLFF. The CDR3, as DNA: TGTGCCTGGAGTAAGGGACAATGGGAAAAACTGTTTTTT.

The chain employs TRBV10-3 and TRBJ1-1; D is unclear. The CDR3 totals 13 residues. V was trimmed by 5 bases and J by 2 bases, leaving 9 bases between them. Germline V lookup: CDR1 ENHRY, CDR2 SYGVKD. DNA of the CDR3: TGTGCCATCAGTCAGGATTTAAACACTGAAGCTTTCTTT. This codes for CAISQDLNTEAFF.

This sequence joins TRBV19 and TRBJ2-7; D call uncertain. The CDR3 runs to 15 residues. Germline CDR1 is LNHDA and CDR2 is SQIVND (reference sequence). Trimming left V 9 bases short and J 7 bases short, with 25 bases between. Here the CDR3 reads CASKSRPDSVGEQYF. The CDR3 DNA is TGTGCCAGCAAGTCACGCCCTGACTCGGTGGGGGAGCAGTACTTC.

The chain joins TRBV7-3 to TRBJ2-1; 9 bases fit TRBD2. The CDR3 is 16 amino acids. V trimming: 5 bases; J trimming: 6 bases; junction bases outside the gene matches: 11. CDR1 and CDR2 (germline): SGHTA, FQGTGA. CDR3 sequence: CASSLAGLGSFNEQFF. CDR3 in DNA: TGTGCCAGCAGCCTAGCGGGACTAGGGTCATTCAATGAGCAGTTCTTC. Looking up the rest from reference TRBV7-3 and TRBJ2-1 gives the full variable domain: GAGVSQTPSNKVTEKGKYVELRCDPISGHTALYWYRQSLGQGPEFLIYFQGTGAADDSGLPNDRFFAVRPEGSVSTLKIQRTERGDSAVYLCASSLAGLGSFNEQFFGPGTRLTVL.

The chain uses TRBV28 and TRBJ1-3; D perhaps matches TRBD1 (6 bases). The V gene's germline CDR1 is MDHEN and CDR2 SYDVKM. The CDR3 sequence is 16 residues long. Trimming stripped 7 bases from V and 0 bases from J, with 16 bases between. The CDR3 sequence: CASTRTVAHSGNTIYF. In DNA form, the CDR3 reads TGTGCCAGCACCCGGACAGTTGCCCACTCTGGAAACACCATATATTTT.

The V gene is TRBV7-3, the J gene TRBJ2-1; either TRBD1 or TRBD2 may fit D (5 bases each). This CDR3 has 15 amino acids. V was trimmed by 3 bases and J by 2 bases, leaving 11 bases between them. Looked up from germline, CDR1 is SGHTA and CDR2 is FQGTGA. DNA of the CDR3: TGTGCCAGCAGCTTGGACTCGGGACCCTACAATGAGCAGTTCTTC. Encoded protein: CASSLDSGPYNEQFF.

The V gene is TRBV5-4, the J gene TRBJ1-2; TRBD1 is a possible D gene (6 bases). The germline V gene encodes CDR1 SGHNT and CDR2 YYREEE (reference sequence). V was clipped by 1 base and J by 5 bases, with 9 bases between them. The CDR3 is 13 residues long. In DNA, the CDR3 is TGTGCCAGCAGCTTGACAGGGCGGTATGGCTACACCTTC. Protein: CASSLTGRYGYTF.

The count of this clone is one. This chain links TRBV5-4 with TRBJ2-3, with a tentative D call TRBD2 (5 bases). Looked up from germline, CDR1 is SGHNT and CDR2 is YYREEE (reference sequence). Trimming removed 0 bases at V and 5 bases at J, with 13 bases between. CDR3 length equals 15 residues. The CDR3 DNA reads TGTGCCAGCAGCTTGGCGTCAATCGCGGGAGATACGCAGTATTTT. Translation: CASSLASIAGDTQYF. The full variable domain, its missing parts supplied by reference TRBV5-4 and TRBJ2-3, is ETGVTQSPTHLIKTRGQQVTLRCSSQSGHNTVSWYQQALGQGPQFIFQYYREEENGRGNFPPRFSGLQFPNYSSELNVNALELDDSALYLCASSLASIAGDTQYFGPGTRLTVL.

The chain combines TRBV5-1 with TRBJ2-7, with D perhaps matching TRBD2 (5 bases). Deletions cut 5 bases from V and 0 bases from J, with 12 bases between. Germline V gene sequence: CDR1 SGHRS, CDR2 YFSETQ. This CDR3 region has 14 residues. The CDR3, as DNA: TGCGCCAGCAGGCGCCACCGGGACTCCTACGAGCAGTACTTC. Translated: CASRRHRDSYEQYF.

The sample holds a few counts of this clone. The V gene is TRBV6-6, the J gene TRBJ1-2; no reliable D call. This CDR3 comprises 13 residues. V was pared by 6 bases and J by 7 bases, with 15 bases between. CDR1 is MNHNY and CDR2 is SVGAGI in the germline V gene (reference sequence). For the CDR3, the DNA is TGTGCCAGCAGAAAGGAGTTGACGGGTGGCTACACCTTC. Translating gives CASRKELTGGYTF.

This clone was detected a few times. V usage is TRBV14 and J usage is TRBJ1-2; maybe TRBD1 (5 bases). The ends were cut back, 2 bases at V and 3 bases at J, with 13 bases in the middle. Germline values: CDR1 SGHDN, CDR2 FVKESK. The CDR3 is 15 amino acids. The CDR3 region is CASSQYQAGHYGYTF. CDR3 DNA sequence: TGTGCCAGCAGCCAATATCAAGCAGGGCACTATGGCTACACCTTC.

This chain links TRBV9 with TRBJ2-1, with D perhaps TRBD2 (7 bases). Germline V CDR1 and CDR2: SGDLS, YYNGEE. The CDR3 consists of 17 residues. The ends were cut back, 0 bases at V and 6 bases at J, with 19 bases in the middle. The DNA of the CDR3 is TGTGCCAGCAGCGTAGAAGGGGGGGCCTACCCACCCAATGAGCAGTTCTTC. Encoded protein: CASSVEGGAYPPNEQFF.

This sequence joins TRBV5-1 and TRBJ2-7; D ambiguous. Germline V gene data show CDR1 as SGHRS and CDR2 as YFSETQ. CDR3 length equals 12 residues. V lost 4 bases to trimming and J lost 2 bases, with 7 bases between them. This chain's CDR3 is CASSAPAYEQYF. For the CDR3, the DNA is TGCGCCAGCAGCGCCCCGGCCTACGAGCAGTACTTC.

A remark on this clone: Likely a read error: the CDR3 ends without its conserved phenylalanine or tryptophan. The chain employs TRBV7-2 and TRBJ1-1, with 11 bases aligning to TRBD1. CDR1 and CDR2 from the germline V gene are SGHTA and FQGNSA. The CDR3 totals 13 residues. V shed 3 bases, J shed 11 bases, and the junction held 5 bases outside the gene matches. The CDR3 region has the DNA TGTGCCAGCAGCTTGGACAGGGGGCGAGGGGCTTTCCTT. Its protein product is CASSLDRGRGAFL.

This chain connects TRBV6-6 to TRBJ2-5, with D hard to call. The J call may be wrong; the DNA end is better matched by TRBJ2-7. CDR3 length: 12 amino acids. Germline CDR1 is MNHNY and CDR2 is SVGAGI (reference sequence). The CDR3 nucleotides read TGTGCCAGCGTCGGCGGCTCCTACGAGCAGTACTTC. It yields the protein CASVGGSYEQYF.

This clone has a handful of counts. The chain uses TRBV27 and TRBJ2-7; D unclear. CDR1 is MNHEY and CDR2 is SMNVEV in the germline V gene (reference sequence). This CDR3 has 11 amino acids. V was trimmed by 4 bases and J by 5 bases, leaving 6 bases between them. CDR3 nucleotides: TGTGCCAGCAGTTCGTGGGACGAGCAGTACTTC. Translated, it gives CASSSWDEQYF.

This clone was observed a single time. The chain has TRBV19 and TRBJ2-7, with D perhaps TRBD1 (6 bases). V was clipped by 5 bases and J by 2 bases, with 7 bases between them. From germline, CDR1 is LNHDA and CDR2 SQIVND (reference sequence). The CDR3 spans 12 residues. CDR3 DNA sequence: TGTGCCAGTAGTCCAGGGGCCTACGAGCAGTACTTC. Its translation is CASSPGAYEQYF.

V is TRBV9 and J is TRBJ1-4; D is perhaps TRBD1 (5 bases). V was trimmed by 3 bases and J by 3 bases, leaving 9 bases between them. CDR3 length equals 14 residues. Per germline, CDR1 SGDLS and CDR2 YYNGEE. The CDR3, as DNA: TGTGCCAGCAGCGCTTCGGGACCTAATGAAAAACTGTTTTTT. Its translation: CASSASGPNEKLFF.

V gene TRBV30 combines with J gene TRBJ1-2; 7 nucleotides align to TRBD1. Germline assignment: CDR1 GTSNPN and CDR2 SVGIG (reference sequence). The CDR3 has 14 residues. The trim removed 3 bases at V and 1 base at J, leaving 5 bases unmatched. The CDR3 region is CAWSSGQSNYGYTF. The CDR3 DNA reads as TGTGCCTGGAGCTCGGGACAGAGTAACTATGGCTACACCTTC.